This entry lists 25 T cell receptor beta chains sequenced from one sample in a study of OX40 agonist ivuxolimab in advanced cancers. This table comes from immunoSEQ multiplex PCR, and its TCRdb copy is limited to in-frame clones, with some not included. The sample has roughly 56,000 clones; approximately 80% are singletons. Specimen: CD4+ or CD8+ T cells sorted from blood, collected in a trial of the OX40 agonist ivuxolimab. Receptor source: an adult with an advanced solid tumor such as melanoma, head and neck, liver or kidney cancer.

In this sample, this clone turned up once. The genes are TRBV19 and TRBJ2-3, with D perhaps assigned TRBD1 or TRBD2 (6 bases each). Trimming left V 7 bases short and J 1 base short, with 12 bases between. Germline assignment: CDR1 LNHDA and CDR2 SQIVND (reference sequence). The CDR3 is made up of 14 amino acids. This CDR3 is CASTKGGGTDTQYF. The CDR3 nucleotides read TGTGCCAGTACCAAGGGGGGAGGCACAGATACGCAGTATTTT.

V and J are TRBV9 and TRBJ1-2; D gene uncertain. The length of the CDR3 is 13 residues. V dropped 4 bases and J dropped 0 bases, with 7 bases sitting between them. The V gene's germline CDR1 is SGDLS and CDR2 YYNGEE. The DNA for the CDR3 is TGTGCCAGCAGCACCCGGCCTAACTATGGCTACACCTTC. Protein sequence: CASSTRPNYGYTF. Complete variable domain (other parts from reference TRBV9 and TRBJ1-2): DSGVTQTPKHLITATGQRVTLRCSPRSGDLSVYWYQQSLDQGLQFLIQYYNGEERAKGNILERFSAQQFPDLHSELNLSSLELGDSALYFCASSTRPNYGYTFGSGTRLTVV.

This clone has just one count. The chain combines TRBV21-1 with TRBJ2-2; no check of the table's D call, TRBD2, against the DNA was made. TRBV21-1 is deemed a pseudogene. The CDR3 runs 17 residues. CDR3 in amino acids: CASSNPQRASHTGELFF. The CDR3 DNA follows: TGTGCCAGCAGCAACCCCCAACGGGCTAGCCATACCGGGGAGCTGTTTTTT.

The chain uses TRBV2 and TRBJ2-5; 9 nucleotides align to TRBD1. Trimming at V came to 0 bases and at J to 5 bases, leaving 16 bases not matched to a gene. In germline, CDR1 is SNHLY, CDR2 FYNNEI. CDR3 length equals 19 residues. CDR3: CASSEALLGTGSGWETQYF. CDR3 coding DNA: TGTGCCAGCAGTGAAGCGCTTCTAGGGACAGGGTCGGGGTGGGAGACCCAGTACTTC.

This chain joins TRBV28 and TRBJ2-7; 10 nucleotides agree with TRBD1. V was clipped by 9 bases and J by 5 bases; unmatched bases: 13. Per germline, CDR1 MDHEN and CDR2 SYDVKM. The CDR3 loop spans 15 amino acids. CDR3 DNA: TGTGCCAGTCAGCCAGGCGGGACAGGGGCCAACGAGCAGTACTTC. The encoded protein is CASQPGGTGANEQYF.

The CDR3 is CASSMGRDQPQHF. The CDR3 nucleotides are TGTGCCAGCAGTATGGGAAGAGATCAGCCCCAGCATTTT. The chain employs TRBV2 and TRBJ1-5; the D is unclear. Germline V CDR1 and CDR2: SNHLY, FYNNEI. V was clipped by 5 bases and J by 5 bases, with 10 bases between them. This CDR3 comprises 13 residues.

This clone was picked up a small number of times. The chain has TRBV6-4 and TRBJ2-2; 11 nucleotides align to TRBD1. The CDR3 length is 16 residues. The ends lost 5 bases at V and 4 bases at J; junction bases unmatched: 6. Germline V gives CDR1 MRHNA, CDR2 SNTAGT. DNA of the CDR3: TGTGCCAGCAGTCTCGGACAGGGGGCACCCACCGGGGAGCTGTTTTTT. Protein: CASSLGQGAPTGELFF.

There are a few counts of this clone. J is TRBJ1-2 and V is TRBV5-6, with a possible D match to TRBD1 (6 bases). The germline V gene has CDR1 SGHDT and CDR2 YYEEEE. Deletions cut 5 bases from V and 4 bases from J, with 24 bases between. This CDR3 comprises 17 residues. CDR3 sequence: CASSTYRTGQTFYGYTF. CDR3 coding DNA: TGTGCCAGCAGTACCTACAGGACCGGACAGACCTTCTATGGCTACACCTTC.

The rearrangement joins TRBV27 to TRBJ1-5, with D perhaps matching TRBD1 (5 bases). This CDR3 has 14 amino acids. The V end was cut by 5 bases, the J end by 2 bases, with 10 bases between. The germline V gene encodes CDR1 MNHEY and CDR2 SMNVEV (reference sequence). Here the CDR3 reads CASSIRDGNQPQHF. The CDR3 region has the DNA TGTGCCAGCAGTATCAGGGATGGCAATCAGCCCCAGCATTTT.

The CDR3 protein is CASSLGFRNEQFF. Here the CDR3 DNA reads TGTGCCAGCAGCTTAGGTTTCCGGAATGAGCAGTTCTTC. V gene TRBV7-8 combines with J gene TRBJ2-1; D gene unclear. Germline assignment: CDR1 SGHVS and CDR2 FQNEAQ. The germline V and J ends were trimmed by 1 base and 7 bases, with 8 bases remaining between them. The CDR3 runs 13 residues.

The V call is TRBV7-8, the J call TRBJ2-1; tentative D call: TRBD2 (5 bases). Germline lookup yields CDR1 SGHVS and CDR2 FQNEAQ. Trimming pared 3 bases from V and 5 bases from J, leaving 11 bases between. The CDR3 contains 14 residues. The CDR3 nucleotides are TGTGCCAGCAGCTTTGACGGGATAAACAATGAGCAGTTCTTC. This codes for CASSFDGINNEQFF.

The chain recombines TRBV9 with TRBJ2-2; tentative D call: TRBD1 (5 bases). Per germline, CDR1 SGDLS and CDR2 YYNGEE. This CDR3 contains 14 residues. Trimming shortened V by 2 bases and J by 1 base, and 6 bases separated the two germline ends. CDR3 protein: CASSVRGNTGELFF. The CDR3 DNA sequence: TGTGCCAGCAGCGTTAGGGGGAACACCGGGGAGCTGTTTTTT.

The chain links TRBV30 to TRBJ2-7; 13 nucleotides agree with TRBD2. The germline CDR1 and CDR2 sequences are GTSNPN and SVGIG (reference sequence). Trimming cost V 1 base and J 2 bases; bases outside gene matches: 2. This CDR3 spans 15 amino acids. The CDR3 DNA follows: TGTGCCTGGAGTGGGACTAGCGGGGGCCCCTACGAGCAGTACTTC. Translated, it gives CAWSGTSGGPYEQYF.

This clone was seen a single time. This chain joins TRBV4-1 and TRBJ2-3, with 14 bases fitting TRBD2. With V trimmed by 4 bases and J by 6 bases, 0 bases remained unmatched. Germline V gives CDR1 MGHRA, CDR2 YSYEKL. This CDR3 region has 14 residues. Written as DNA, the CDR3 is TGCGCCAGCAGCCGGACTAGCGGGAGGGATACGCAGTATTTT. This translates into CASSRTSGRDTQYF.

The rearrangement uses TRBV5-1 and TRBJ1-1, with no clear D. Trimming removed 0 bases at V and 0 bases at J, with 6 bases between. The CDR3 consists of 14 residues. The germline V gene has CDR1 SGHRS and CDR2 YFSETQ. DNA of the CDR3: TGCGCCAGCAGCTTGGACAATATGAACACTGAAGCTTTCTTT. As protein: CASSLDNMNTEAFF.

This clone turned up a few times. The chain couples TRBV11-2 to TRBJ2-1, with D hard to call. Germline values: CDR1 SGHAT, CDR2 FQNNGV. The CDR3 is 15 amino acids. V was cut by 0 bases and J by 1 base, with 7 bases left in between. CDR3 in amino acids: CASSLEVNSYNEQFF. CDR3 coding DNA: TGTGCCAGCAGCTTAGAGGTTAATTCCTACAATGAGCAGTTCTTC.

This clone has just a few counts. The chain employs TRBV7-9 and TRBJ1-3, with D tentatively TRBD1 (6 bases). The CDR3 is made up of 16 amino acids. The germline V gene encodes CDR1 SEHNR and CDR2 FQNEAQ (reference sequence). Trimming removed 6 bases at V and 3 bases at J, with 18 bases between. The CDR3 sequence: CASSSLLDRHGNTIYF. CDR3 coding DNA: TGTGCCAGCAGTTCCTTACTGGACAGACATGGAAACACCATATATTTT.

This sequence joins TRBV18 and TRBJ1-1; tentative D call: TRBD1 (5 bases). Trimming took 4 bases from V and 4 from J, leaving 13 bases between them. The germline CDR1 and CDR2 sequences are KGHSH and LQKENI. This CDR3 region has 14 residues. CDR3 residues: CASSQSTDPTEAFF. CDR3 DNA: TGTGCCAGCTCACAGTCGACAGACCCCACTGAAGCTTTCTTT.

The V gene is TRBV2, the J gene TRBJ1-5; D unclear. Germline V gene sequence: CDR1 SNHLY, CDR2 FYNNEI. The CDR3 has 15 residues. V gave up 6 bases and J gave up 4 bases, with 16 bases separating them. The CDR3 protein is CASSPNGRANQPQHF. In nucleotides, the CDR3 is TGTGCCAGCAGCCCCAACGGGCGGGCGAATCAGCCCCAGCATTTT.

This clone has a single count. V gene TRBV6-5 combines with J gene TRBJ2-3; perhaps TRBD1 as D (5 bases). This CDR3 spans 13 amino acids. The germline gives CDR1 MNHEY, CDR2 SVGAGI. Trimming left V 7 bases short and J 1 base short, with 9 bases between. CDR3 in DNA: TGTGCCAGCACCGAGACAGGCACAGATACGCAGTATTTT. This codes for CASTETGTDTQYF.

The rearrangement links TRBV4-1 to TRBJ1-1; D is unclear. Germline CDR1 reads MGHRA; CDR2 reads YSYEKL. V lost 4 bases and J lost 1, with 13 bases in between. The CDR3 runs 15 residues. The CDR3 spells CASSPPDTQNTEAFF. The CDR3 nucleotides are TGCGCCAGCAGCCCCCCCGACACCCAGAACACTGAAGCTTTCTTT.

The V and J genes are TRBV29-1 and TRBJ2-1; D unresolved. The V end was cut by 2 bases, the J end by 6 bases, with 8 bases between. There are 12 residues in the CDR3. CDR1 is SQVTM and CDR2 is ANQGSEA in the germline V gene. In nucleotides, the CDR3 is TGCAGCGTTGAAAAGAGCCCCAATGAGCAGTTCTTC. Its protein product is CSVEKSPNEQFF.

V usage is TRBV5-8 and J usage is TRBJ1-5, with TRBD1 identical over 10 bases. The length of the CDR3 is 15 residues. Germline V gene data show CDR1 as SGHTS and CDR2 as YDEGEE. V trimming: 4 bases; J trimming: 7 bases; junction bases outside the gene matches: 8. DNA for the CDR3: TGTGCCAGCAGCCGCGGGACAGGGGACGGGCAGCCCCAGCATTTT. This sequence encodes CASSRGTGDGQPQHF.

The CDR3 region is CASSQDVGGNTGELFF. The CDR3 bases are TGCGCCAGCAGCCAAGATGTAGGTGGGAACACCGGGGAGCTGTTTTTT. The chain links TRBV4-3 to TRBJ2-2; the D is unclear. The CDR3 has 16 residues. The V gene lost 0 bases and the J gene lost 1 base, with 9 bases spanning the gap. In germline, CDR1 is LGHNA, CDR2 YSLEER.

J is TRBJ2-3 and V is TRBV29-1, with 10 bases lining up with TRBD2. The CDR3 has 15 residues. V lost 5 bases to trimming and J lost 2 bases; unmatched junction nucleotides: 7. Germline V lookup: CDR1 SQVTM, CDR2 ANQGSEA. The DNA for the CDR3 is TGCAGCGTTTATGGACTAGCGGAGATCACAGATACGCAGTATTTT. Its translation: CSVYGLAEITDTQYF.